The entry that follows covers one T cell receptor (beta chain) sequence. The source of the sample is a study of blood T cell repertoires in COVID-19. Study-wide background: Samples representing acute and convalescent COVID-19 were sourced from the United States, Italy and Spain. The analysed material was cDNA or gDNA that came from T cells, B-cell-depleted T cells, or PBMCs.

Looked up from germline, CDR1 is KGHSH and CDR2 is LQKENI. V dropped 11 bases and J dropped 0 bases, with 22 bases sitting between them. The CDR3 totals 16 residues. This table comes from immunoSEQ multiplex PCR, and its TCRdb copy is limited to in-frame clones, with some not included. Of 250,000 to 300,000 clones listed, around 83% are singletons. Material for sequencing was peripheral blood. This chain connects TRBV18 to TRBJ1-1; perhaps TRBD1 as D (6 bases). The source of this sequence is an elderly man with acute or convalescent COVID-19. The CDR3 DNA follows: TGTGCCGCATTCAAGACCGCGGGGGCGATGAACACTGAAGCTTTCTTT. This sequence encodes CAAFKTAGAMNTEAFF.